The 5 T cell receptor beta chains below come from one sample, sequenced in a study. TCRdb independently ran MiXCR on the 5' RACE reads; one entry per CDR3 protein. The repertoire holds about 32,000 distinct CDR3 sequences, approximately 25% seen once, with roughly 4% in the top ten. Sequencing was performed on memory CD4+ T cells sorted from blood. Subset defined: memory CD4+ T cells, CD4+CD45RO+CD25-. The source is a female donor with breast cancer.

This clonotype was seen ten or more times. J is TRBJ2-2 and V is TRBV9, with D possibly matching TRBD1 (6 bases). V was clipped by 0 bases and J by 3 bases, with 9 bases between them. Germline V gene data show CDR1 as SGDLS and CDR2 as YYNGEE. This CDR3 has 15 amino acids. DNA for the CDR3: TGTGCCAGCAGCGTAGTACAGGGCGACACCGGGGAGCTGTTTTTT. Its protein is CASSVVQGDTGELFF.

The chain couples TRBV19 to TRBJ2-3, with D possibly matching TRBD1 (5 bases). V lost 3 bases to trimming and J lost 10 bases, with 11 bases between them. The CDR3 consists of 12 residues. Per the germline V gene, CDR1 is LNHDA and CDR2 is SQIVND (reference sequence). CDR3 nucleotides: TGTGCCAGTAGTATGCAGGGATTGGCGCAGTATTTT. Translating it yields CASSMQGLAQYF.

About this clonotype: Without the conserved terminal phenylalanine or tryptophan, this CDR3 likely stems from a read error. The chain links TRBV27 to TRBJ2-7; 7 bases map to TRBD2. Germline CDR1 and CDR2: MNHEY and SMNVEV (reference sequence). The CDR3 is 15 amino acids. V shed 6 bases, J shed 4 bases, and the junction held 12 bases outside the gene matches. CDR3 bases: TGTGCCAGCAGCCCGACTTTCCTAGCGGAGTACGAGCAGTACCTC. This gives the protein CASSPTFLAEYEQYL.

This clonotype was seen a handful of times. The chain employs TRBV6-2 or TRBV6-3 and TRBJ2-1, with 13 bases fitting TRBD2. Germline loops: CDR1 MNHEY, CDR2 SVGEGT. V lost 0 bases to trimming and J lost 6 bases; unmatched junction nucleotides: 5. The CDR3 length is 17 residues. CDR3 DNA sequence: TGTGCCAGCAGTTACTCGCAGGGACTAGCGGGATTCAATGAGCAGTTCTTC. This codes for CASSYSQGLAGFNEQFF.

This clonotype was counted at least ten times. The chain is built from TRBV7-2 and TRBJ1-1; D uncertain. In germline, CDR1 is SGHTA, CDR2 FQGNSA. Deletions cut 0 bases from V and 0 bases from J, with 5 bases between. The CDR3 has 14 residues. In DNA form, the CDR3 reads TGTGCCAGCAGCTTAGCAGTCTTGAACACTGAAGCTTTCTTT. This gives the protein CASSLAVLNTEAFF.